The 15 T cell receptor beta chains below were found in one sample sequenced in a study of metastatic and nonmetastatic thyroid tumors. TCRdb reprocessed the PCR reads via MiXCR. The repertoire holds tens of thousands of clones, with roughly 24% as singletons. Treatment of any kind had been given to no patient before thyroid surgery. The sample comprised blood. Every receptor here comes from a male donor with papillary thyroid cancer or a benign thyroid nodule (not recorded which). Some clones in this sample may be carry-over from other donors' samples.

In its sample, this clone was seen many times. The chain employs TRBV5-6 and TRBJ2-2; weak D call: TRBD2 (6 bases). The CDR3 length is 15 residues. Germline CDR1 SGHDT, CDR2 YYEEEE. V was trimmed by 4 bases and J by 6 bases, leaving 16 bases between them. CDR3 nucleotides: TGTGCCAGCAGCCTCCGGATCGGAGGGGCCGGGGAGCTGTTTTTT. Protein product: CASSLRIGGAGELFF.

This clone came up many times. V gene TRBV9 combines with J gene TRBJ1-2; weak D call: TRBD1 (6 bases). The length of the CDR3 is 15 residues. With 4 bases removed from V and 4 bases from J, the gap between germline ends came to 17 bases. Looked up from germline, CDR1 is SGDLS and CDR2 is YYNGEE. The CDR3 coding sequence is TGTGCCAGCAGCCCTGAGGGGGTTAGCGGCTATGGCTACACCTTC. Amino acid sequence: CASSPEGVSGYGYTF.

The rearrangement joins TRBV12-3 or TRBV12-4 to TRBJ1-5, with D possibly TRBD1 on 6 matching bases. V was clipped by 6 bases and J by 6 bases, with 15 bases between them. The CDR3 consists of 14 residues. The CDR3 nucleotides are TGTGCCAGCAGAGGGACATGGGTGAGTCAGCCCCAGCATTTT. Protein: CASRGTWVSQPQHF.

This clone was counted at least ten times. A read error is possible here, since a much larger clone lies one base away. Different DNA sequences within this sample yield the same CDR3. The J gene is TRBJ1-2, the V gene TRBV19; D gene uncertain. CDR1 is LNHDA, CDR2 SQIVND, per germline (reference sequence). The CDR3 extends over 12 amino acids. CDR3 nucleotides: TGTGCCAGCAGTAGGGAAGGTTCTGGCTACACCTTC. Its protein is CASSREGSGYTF.

This clone ranks as medium-sized. The V and J genes are TRBV6-2 or TRBV6-3 and TRBJ2-7; D is ambiguous. In germline, CDR1 is MNHEY, CDR2 SVGEGT. This CDR3 spans 16 amino acids. V was clipped by 2 bases and J by 3 bases, with 17 bases between them. The CDR3 here is CASSYSPLRPGYEQYF. Written as DNA, the CDR3 is TGTGCCAGCAGTTACAGCCCCCTACGACCTGGCTACGAGCAGTACTTC.

This clone was seen a few times. V is TRBV15 and J is TRBJ2-7; D remains unclear. Germline CDR1 reads LNHNV; CDR2 reads YYDKDF (reference sequence). Trimming left V 0 bases short and J 6 bases short, with 15 bases between. The CDR3 sequence is 15 residues long. In DNA form, the CDR3 reads TGTGCCACCAGCAGAGATCTAGTTGATGGTGGCGAGCAGTACTTC. Amino acid sequence: CATSRDLVDGGEQYF.

This clone is a singleton in its sample. Germline and junction disagree at one end, which may indicate a read error. The V gene is TRBV3-1, the J gene TRBJ1-1; no clear D. CDR3 length: 13 residues. The V gene's germline CDR1 is LGHDT and CDR2 YNNKEL (reference sequence). CDR3 DNA sequence: TGTGCCAGCAGACCGCAGGTGAAAACTGAAGCTTTCTTT. Its protein is CASRPQVKTEAFF.

In its sample, this clone was seen many times. The genes are TRBV11-3 and TRBJ1-6, with D unresolved. With 1 base removed from V and 9 bases from J, the gap between germline ends came to 7 bases. Per the germline V gene, CDR1 is SGHNT and CDR2 is YENEEA. CDR3 length: 13 residues. CDR3 loop: CASSLADLSPLHF. The CDR3 region has the DNA TGTGCCAGCAGCTTAGCTGACCTTTCACCCCTCCACTTT.

By share, this clone counts as medium-sized. V is TRBV12-3 or TRBV12-4 and J is TRBJ2-7, with 9 bases identical to TRBD2. Trimming cost V 5 bases and J 0 bases; bases outside gene matches: 2. The CDR3 spans 14 residues. CDR3 DNA sequence: TGTGCCAGCAGTCGTAGCGGGAGCTCCTACGAGCAGTACTTC. It translates to CASSRSGSSYEQYF.

This chain uses TRBV20-1 with TRBJ2-7; 12 bases agree with TRBD1. The CDR3 has 14 amino acids. The germline V gene has CDR1 DFQATT and CDR2 SNEGSKA (reference sequence). V shed 3 bases and J 6 bases; nucleotides not matched to a gene: 6. CDR3 residues: CSASFGTGGLEQYF. For the CDR3, the DNA is TGCAGTGCTAGTTTCGGGACAGGGGGCCTCGAGCAGTACTTC.

Comment on this clone: One junction end does not reproduce the germline sequence, and a read error may be involved. CDR3 residues: CGSRGRTSGRSYNEQFF. The DNA for the CDR3 is TGCGGCAGCAGAGGGCGGACTAGCGGGAGATCCTACAATGAGCAGTTCTTC. The chain is built from TRBV4-1 and TRBJ2-1, with 13 nucleotides matching TRBD2. The CDR3 loop spans 17 amino acids. The germline CDR1 and CDR2 sequences are MGHRA and YSYEKL.

The chain has TRBV6-1 and TRBJ2-2, with D unclear. The CDR3 sequence is 15 residues long. Deletions cut 2 bases from V and 0 bases from J, with 7 bases between. Germline loops: CDR1 MNHNS, CDR2 SASEGT. The CDR3 coding sequence is TGTGCCAGCAGTGAATTGACGGCGAACACCGGGGAGCTGTTTTTT. It specifies CASSELTANTGELFF.

At least ten counts were recorded for this clone. The chain employs TRBV10-1 and TRBJ1-2; TRBD1 matches at 8 bases. The V gene's germline CDR1 is WNHNN and CDR2 SYGVQD (reference sequence). There are 15 residues in the CDR3. J was trimmed by 4 bases and V by 8 bases; bases with no gene match: 12. Here the CDR3 DNA reads TGCGCCAGCCGGACAGGGCGTCTCATTTTCTATGGCTACACCTTC. Its translation is CASRTGRLIFYGYTF.

The chain couples TRBV7-2 to TRBJ2-2; 7 nucleotides line up with TRBD2. This CDR3 contains 14 residues. Trimming cost V 7 bases and J 6 bases; bases outside gene matches: 8. Germline assignment: CDR1 SGHTA and CDR2 FQGNSA. CDR3 nucleotides: TGTGCCAGCATCTTGGATAGCGGGTCCGGGGAGCTGTTTTTT. Its protein product is CASILDSGSGELFF.

This clone was counted many times. The chain carries TRBV6-1 and TRBJ2-3; 7 nucleotides align to TRBD2. Looked up from germline, CDR1 is MNHNS and CDR2 is SASEGT. The CDR3 has 14 amino acids. The V and J ends lost 6 bases and 4 bases, in that order; junction bases with no gene match: 7. The CDR3 here is CASRTGGSADTQYF. The CDR3, as DNA: TGTGCCAGCAGAACCGGGGGGTCTGCAGATACGCAGTATTTT.